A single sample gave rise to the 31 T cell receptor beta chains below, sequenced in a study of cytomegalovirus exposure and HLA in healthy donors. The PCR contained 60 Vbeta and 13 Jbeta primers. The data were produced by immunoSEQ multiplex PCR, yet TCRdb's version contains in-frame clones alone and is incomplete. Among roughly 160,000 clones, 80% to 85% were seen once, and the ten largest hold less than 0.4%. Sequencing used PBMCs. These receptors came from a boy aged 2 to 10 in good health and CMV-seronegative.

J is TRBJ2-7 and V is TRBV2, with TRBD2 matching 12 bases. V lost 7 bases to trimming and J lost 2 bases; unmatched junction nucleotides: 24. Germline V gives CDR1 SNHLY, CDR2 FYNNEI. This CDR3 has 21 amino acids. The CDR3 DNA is TGTGCCAGCACGGCGGCGCTATTTGGACTAGCGGGATCCCCGTTGACCTACGAGCAGTACTTC. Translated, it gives CASTAALFGLAGSPLTYEQYF.

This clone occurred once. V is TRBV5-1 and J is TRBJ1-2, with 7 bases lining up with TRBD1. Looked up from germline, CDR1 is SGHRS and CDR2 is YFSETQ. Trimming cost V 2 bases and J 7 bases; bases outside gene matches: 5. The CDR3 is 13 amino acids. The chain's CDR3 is CASSLTGEAGYTF. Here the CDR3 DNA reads TGCGCCAGCAGCTTAACAGGGGAGGCTGGCTACACCTTC.

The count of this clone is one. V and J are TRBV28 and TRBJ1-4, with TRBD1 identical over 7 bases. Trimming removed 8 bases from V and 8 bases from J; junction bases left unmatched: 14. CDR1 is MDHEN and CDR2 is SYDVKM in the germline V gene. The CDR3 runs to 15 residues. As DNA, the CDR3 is TGTGCCAGCCGCTCCCCAGGGCAGGGGGGAGAAAAACTGTTTTTT. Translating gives CASRSPGQGGEKLFF. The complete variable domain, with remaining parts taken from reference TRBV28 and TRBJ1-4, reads DVKVTQSSRYLVKRTGEKVFLECVQDMDHENMFWYRQDPGLGLRLIYFSYDVKMKEKGDIPEGYSVSREKKERFSLILESASTNQTSMYLCASRSPGQGGEKLFFGSGTQLSVL.

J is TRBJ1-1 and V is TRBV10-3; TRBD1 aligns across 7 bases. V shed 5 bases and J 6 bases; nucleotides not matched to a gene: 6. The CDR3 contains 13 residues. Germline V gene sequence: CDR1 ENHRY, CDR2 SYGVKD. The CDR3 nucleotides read TGTGCCATCAGTCCCGACAGGGAGGCTGAAGCTTTCTTT. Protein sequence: CAISPDREAEAFF.

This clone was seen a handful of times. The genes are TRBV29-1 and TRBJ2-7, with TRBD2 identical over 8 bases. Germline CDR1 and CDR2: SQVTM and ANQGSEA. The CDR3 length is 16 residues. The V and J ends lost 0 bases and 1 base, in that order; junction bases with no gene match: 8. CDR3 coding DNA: TGCAGCGTTGAAGACTTCGCGGGAGGACCATCCTACGAGCAGTACTTC. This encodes CSVEDFAGGPSYEQYF.

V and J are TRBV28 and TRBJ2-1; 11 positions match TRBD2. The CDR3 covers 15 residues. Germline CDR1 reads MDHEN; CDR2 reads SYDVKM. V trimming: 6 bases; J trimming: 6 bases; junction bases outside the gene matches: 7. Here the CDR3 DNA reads TGTGCCAGCAGACCTGGACTAGCGGGCCTCAATGAGCAGTTCTTC. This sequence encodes CASRPGLAGLNEQFF.

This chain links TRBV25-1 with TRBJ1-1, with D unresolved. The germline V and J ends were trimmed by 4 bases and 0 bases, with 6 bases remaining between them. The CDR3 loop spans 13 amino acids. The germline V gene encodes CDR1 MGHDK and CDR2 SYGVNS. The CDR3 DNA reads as TGTGCCAGCAGTGCATCTATGAACACTGAAGCTTTCTTT. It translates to CASSASMNTEAFF.

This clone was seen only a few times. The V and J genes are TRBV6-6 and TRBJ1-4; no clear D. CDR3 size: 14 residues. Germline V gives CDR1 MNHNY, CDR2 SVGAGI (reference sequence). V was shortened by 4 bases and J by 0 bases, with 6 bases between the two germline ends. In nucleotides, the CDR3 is TGTGCCAGCAGTTTTAGAGCAACTAATGAAAAACTGTTTTTT. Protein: CASSFRATNEKLFF.

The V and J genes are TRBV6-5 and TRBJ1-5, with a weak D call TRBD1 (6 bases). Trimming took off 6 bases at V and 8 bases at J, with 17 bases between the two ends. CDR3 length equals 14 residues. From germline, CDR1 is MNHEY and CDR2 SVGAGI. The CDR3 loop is CASRPTGNGEPQHF. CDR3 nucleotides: TGTGCCAGCAGACCCACAGGGAACGGAGAGCCCCAGCATTTT.

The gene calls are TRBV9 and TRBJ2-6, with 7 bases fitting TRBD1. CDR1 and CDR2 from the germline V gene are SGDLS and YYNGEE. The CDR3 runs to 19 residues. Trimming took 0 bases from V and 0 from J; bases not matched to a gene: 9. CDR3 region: CASSVARTGVYSGANVLTF. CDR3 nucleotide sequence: TGTGCCAGCAGCGTAGCCCGGACAGGAGTGTACTCTGGGGCCAACGTCCTGACTTTC.

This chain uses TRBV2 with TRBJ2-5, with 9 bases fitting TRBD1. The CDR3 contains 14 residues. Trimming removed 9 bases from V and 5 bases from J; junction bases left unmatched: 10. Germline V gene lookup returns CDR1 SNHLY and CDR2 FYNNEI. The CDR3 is CASSRTGVRETQYF. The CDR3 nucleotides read TGTGCCAGTTCGAGGACAGGGGTTAGGGAGACCCAGTACTTC.

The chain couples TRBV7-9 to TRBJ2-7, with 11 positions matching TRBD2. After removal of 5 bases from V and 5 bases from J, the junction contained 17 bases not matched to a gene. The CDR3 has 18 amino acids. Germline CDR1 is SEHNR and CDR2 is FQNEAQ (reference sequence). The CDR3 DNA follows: TGTGCCAGCAGCCCTAGCTCGGGACTAGCGGTTCCCTTCGACGAGCAGTACTTC. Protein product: CASSPSSGLAVPFDEQYF.

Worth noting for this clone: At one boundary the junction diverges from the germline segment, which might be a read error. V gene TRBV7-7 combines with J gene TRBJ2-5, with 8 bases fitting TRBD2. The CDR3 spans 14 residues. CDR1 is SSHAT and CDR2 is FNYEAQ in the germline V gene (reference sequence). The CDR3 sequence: CASSRGTSLETQYF. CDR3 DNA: TGTGCTAGCAGCCGAGGGACTAGTCTAGAGACCCAGTACTTC.

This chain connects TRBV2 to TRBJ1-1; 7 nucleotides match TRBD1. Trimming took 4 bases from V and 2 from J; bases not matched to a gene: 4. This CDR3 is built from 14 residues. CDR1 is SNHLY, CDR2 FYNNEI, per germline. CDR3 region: CASSGGTDNTEAFF. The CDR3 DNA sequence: TGTGCCAGCAGTGGGGGGACAGACAACACTGAAGCTTTCTTT.

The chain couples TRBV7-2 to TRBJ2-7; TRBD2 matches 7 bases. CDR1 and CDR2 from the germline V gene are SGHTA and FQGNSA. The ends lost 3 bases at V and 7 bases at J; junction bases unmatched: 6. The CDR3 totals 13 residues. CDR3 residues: CASSFSGMGEQYF. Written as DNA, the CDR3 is TGTGCCAGCAGCTTCAGCGGGATGGGGGAGCAGTACTTC.

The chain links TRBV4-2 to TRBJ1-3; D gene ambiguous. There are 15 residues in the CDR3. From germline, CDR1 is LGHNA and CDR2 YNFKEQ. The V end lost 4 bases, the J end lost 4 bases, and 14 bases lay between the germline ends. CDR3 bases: TGTGCCAGCAGCCCGCAGGTGGTGTCGGGAAACACCATATATTTT. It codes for CASSPQVVSGNTIYF.

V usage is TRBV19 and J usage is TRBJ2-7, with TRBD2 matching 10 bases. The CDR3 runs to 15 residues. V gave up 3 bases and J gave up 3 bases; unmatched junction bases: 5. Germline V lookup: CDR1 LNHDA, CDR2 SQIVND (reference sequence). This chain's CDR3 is CASSIRTSGNYEQYF. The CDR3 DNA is TGTGCCAGTAGTATCCGGACTAGCGGCAACTACGAGCAGTACTTC.

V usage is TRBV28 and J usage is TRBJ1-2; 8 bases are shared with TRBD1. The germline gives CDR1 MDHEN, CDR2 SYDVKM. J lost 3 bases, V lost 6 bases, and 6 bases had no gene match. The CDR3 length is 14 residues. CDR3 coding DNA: TGTGCCAGCAGCCCAGACAGGGGAGACTATGGCTACACCTTC. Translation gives CASSPDRGDYGYTF.

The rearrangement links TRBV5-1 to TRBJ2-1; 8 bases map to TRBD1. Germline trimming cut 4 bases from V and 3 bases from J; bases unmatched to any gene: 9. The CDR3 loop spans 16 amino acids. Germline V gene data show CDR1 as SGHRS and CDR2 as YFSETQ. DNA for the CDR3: TGCGCCAGCAGCCCAAACAGGGGGACCCTCTACAATGAGCAGTTCTTC. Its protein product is CASSPNRGTLYNEQFF.

This CDR3 is CASRSSGRIHEQYF. Here the CDR3 DNA reads TGTGCCAGCAGGAGTAGCGGGAGAATCCACGAGCAGTACTTC. The genes are TRBV27 and TRBJ2-7, with TRBD2 matching 9 bases. This CDR3 contains 14 residues. J was trimmed by 5 bases and V by 6 bases; bases with no gene match: 8. The V gene's germline CDR1 is MNHEY and CDR2 SMNVEV (reference sequence).

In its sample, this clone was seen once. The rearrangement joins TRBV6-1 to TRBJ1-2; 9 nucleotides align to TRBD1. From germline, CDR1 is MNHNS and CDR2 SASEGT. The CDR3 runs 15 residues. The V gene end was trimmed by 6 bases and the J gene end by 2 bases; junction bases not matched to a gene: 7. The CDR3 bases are TGTGCCAGCAGAACACAGGGGGCGCAAAACTATGGCTACACCTTC. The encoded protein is CASRTQGAQNYGYTF.

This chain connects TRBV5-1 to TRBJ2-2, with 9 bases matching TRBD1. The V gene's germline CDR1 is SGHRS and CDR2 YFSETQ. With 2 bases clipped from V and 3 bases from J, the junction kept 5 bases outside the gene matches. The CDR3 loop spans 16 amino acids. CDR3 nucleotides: TGCGCCAGCAGCTTTGGGGACAGGGAGGACACCGGGGAGCTGTTTTTT. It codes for CASSFGDREDTGELFF.

As DNA, the CDR3 is TGTGCCAGCAGCCAAGGAGTACTAGCGGGAGGGCCACGGTACAATGAGCAGTTCTTC. Translation gives CASSQGVLAGGPRYNEQFF. The genes are TRBV14 and TRBJ2-1; 13 nucleotides line up with TRBD2. This CDR3 is built from 19 residues. Germline assignment: CDR1 SGHDN and CDR2 FVKESK. V trimming: 1 base; J trimming: 4 bases; junction bases outside the gene matches: 10.

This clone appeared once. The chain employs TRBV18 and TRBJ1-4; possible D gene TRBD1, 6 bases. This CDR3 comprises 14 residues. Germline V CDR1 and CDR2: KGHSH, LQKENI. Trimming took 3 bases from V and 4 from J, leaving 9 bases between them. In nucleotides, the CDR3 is TGTGCCAGCTCACCGGGGACAAGTAATGAAAAACTGTTTTTT. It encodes CASSPGTSNEKLFF.

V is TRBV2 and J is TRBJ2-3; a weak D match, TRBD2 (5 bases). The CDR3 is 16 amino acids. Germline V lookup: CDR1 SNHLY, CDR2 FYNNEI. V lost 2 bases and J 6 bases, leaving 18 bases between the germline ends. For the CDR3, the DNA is TGTGCCAGCAGTGAAAGAGGACTGAAAATAGCGGATACGCAGTATTTT. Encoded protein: CASSERGLKIADTQYF. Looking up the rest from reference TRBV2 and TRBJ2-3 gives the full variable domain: EPEVTQTPSHQVTQMGQEVILRCVPISNHLYFYWYRQILGQKVEFLVSFYNNEISEKSEIFDDQFSVERPDGSNFTLKIRSTKLEDSAMYFCASSERGLKIADTQYFGPGTRLTVL.

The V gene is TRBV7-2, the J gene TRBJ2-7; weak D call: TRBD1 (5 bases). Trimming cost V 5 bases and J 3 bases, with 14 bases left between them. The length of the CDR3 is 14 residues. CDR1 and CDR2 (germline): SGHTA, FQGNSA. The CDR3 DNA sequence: TGTGCCAGCAGCCACAGGAATGGCTTCTACGAGCAGTACTTC. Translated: CASSHRNGFYEQYF.

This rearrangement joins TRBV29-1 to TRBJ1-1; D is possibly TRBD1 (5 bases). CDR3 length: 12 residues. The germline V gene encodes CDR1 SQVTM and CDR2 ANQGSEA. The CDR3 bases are TGCACCCTGGGGGGTCCTCACACTGAAGCTTTCTTT. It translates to CTLGGPHTEAFF.

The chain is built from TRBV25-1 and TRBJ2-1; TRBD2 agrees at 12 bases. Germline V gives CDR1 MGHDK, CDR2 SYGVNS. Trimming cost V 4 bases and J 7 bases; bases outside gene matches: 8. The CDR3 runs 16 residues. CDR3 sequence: CASSALTSGSGNEQFF. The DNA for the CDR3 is TGTGCCAGCAGTGCCCTGACTAGCGGGAGTGGGAATGAGCAGTTCTTC.

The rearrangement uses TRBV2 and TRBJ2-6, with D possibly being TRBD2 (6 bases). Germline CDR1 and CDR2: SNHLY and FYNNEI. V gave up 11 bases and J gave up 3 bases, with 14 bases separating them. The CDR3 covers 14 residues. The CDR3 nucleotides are TGTGCCGGGGTGGGACTGCTTGGGGCCAACGTCCTGACTTTC. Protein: CAGVGLLGANVLTF.

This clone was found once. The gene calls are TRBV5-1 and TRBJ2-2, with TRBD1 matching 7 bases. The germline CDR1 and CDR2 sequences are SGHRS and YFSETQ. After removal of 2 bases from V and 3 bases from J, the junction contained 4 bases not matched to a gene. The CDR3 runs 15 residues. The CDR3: CASSFTGTDTGELFF. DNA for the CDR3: TGCGCCAGCAGCTTTACCGGGACAGACACCGGGGAGCTGTTTTTT.

CDR3 in amino acids: CASRGDRRIGNYGYTF. CDR3 in DNA: TGTGCCAGTAGAGGGGACAGGAGGATTGGTAACTATGGCTACACCTTC. The V call is TRBV19, the J call TRBJ1-2; 8 bases align to TRBD1. V lost 6 bases, J lost 1 base, and 10 bases stayed unmatched. CDR1 LNHDA and CDR2 SQIVND come from the germline V gene (reference sequence). There are 16 residues in the CDR3. Full variable domain (missing parts from reference TRBV19 and TRBJ1-2): DGGITQSPKYLFRKEGQNVTLSCEQNLNHDAMYWYRQDPGQGLRLIYYSQIVNDFQKGDIAEGYSVSREKKESFPLTVTSAQKNPTAFYLCASRGDRRIGNYGYTFGSGTRLTVV.